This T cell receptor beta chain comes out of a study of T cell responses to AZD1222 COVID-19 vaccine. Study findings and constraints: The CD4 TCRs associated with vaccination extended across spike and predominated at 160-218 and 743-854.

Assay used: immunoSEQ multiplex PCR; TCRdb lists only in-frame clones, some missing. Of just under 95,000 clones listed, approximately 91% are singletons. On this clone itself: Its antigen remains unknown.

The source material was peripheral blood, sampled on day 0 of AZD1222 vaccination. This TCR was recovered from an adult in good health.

The CDR3 DNA follows: TGTGCCAGCAGTCCGGGCACACACAATGAGCAGTTCTTC. Translation gives CASSPGTHNEQFF. The V and J genes are TRBV27 and TRBJ2-1; D gene unclear. This CDR3 is built from 13 residues. V shed 5 bases and J shed 5 bases, with 10 bases lying between them. The germline V gene encodes CDR1 MNHEY and CDR2 SMNVEV (reference sequence).